Following are 19 T cell receptor beta chains from one sample sequenced in a study of OX40 agonist ivuxolimab in advanced cancers. Produced via immunoSEQ multiplex PCR; TCRdb's table is partial and in-frame only. The sample holds 75,000 to 80,000 clones; roughly 80% are singletons and the top ten take 4% to 6%. This material consisted of CD4+ or CD8+ T cells sorted from blood, taken in a trial of the OX40 agonist ivuxolimab. The receptors here all came from an adult with an advanced solid tumor such as melanoma, head and neck, liver or kidney cancer.

V is TRBV5-1 and J is TRBJ2-7, with 10 bases lining up with TRBD1. The V gene end was trimmed by 0 bases and the J gene end by 5 bases; junction bases not matched to a gene: 8. CDR1 and CDR2 (germline): SGHRS, YFSETQ. The CDR3 extends over 16 amino acids. Here the CDR3 reads CASSLDLGQGYNEQYF. The DNA of the CDR3 is TGCGCCAGCAGCTTGGACTTGGGACAGGGGTATAACGAGCAGTACTTC.

This clone occurred a few times. This chain connects TRBV18 to TRBJ1-2, with D tentatively TRBD1 (6 bases). This CDR3 is built from 15 residues. V gave up 4 bases and J gave up 7 bases, with 19 bases separating them. From germline, CDR1 is KGHSH and CDR2 LQKENI. CDR3 sequence (DNA): TGTGCCAGCTCACAAACAGAACTACAGGGTACTGGCTACACCTTC. Its translation: CASSQTELQGTGYTF.

This chain uses TRBV10-1 with TRBJ2-3; D is perhaps TRBD1 or TRBD2 (5 bases each). The germline gives CDR1 WNHNN, CDR2 SYGVQD (reference sequence). The V end lost 6 bases, the J end lost 6 bases, and 13 bases lay between the germline ends. The CDR3 spans 13 residues. For the CDR3, the DNA is TGCGCCAGCAGGACGGGACCACTCGATACGCAGTATTTT. It translates to CASRTGPLDTQYF.

This rearrangement joins TRBV14 to TRBJ2-3; unclear D gene. V was clipped by 0 bases and J by 6 bases, with 13 bases between them. This CDR3 comprises 15 residues. Germline CDR1 SGHDN, CDR2 FVKESK. CDR3 protein: CASSQDGRASDTQYF. Here the CDR3 DNA reads TGTGCCAGCAGCCAAGATGGAAGAGCGTCGGATACGCAGTATTTT.

This clone was detected ten times or more. The chain carries TRBV27 and TRBJ1-2, with 8 bases fitting TRBD1. CDR3 length: 14 amino acids. With 5 bases clipped from V and 5 bases from J, the junction kept 7 bases outside the gene matches. Germline V CDR1 and CDR2: MNHEY, SMNVEV (reference sequence). The CDR3 loop reads CASSPQDRVYGYTF. For the CDR3, the DNA is TGTGCCAGCAGTCCACAGGACAGGGTATATGGCTACACCTTC.

The chain links TRBV7-2 to TRBJ2-7; 9 nucleotides line up with TRBD2. The V gene's germline CDR1 is SGHTA and CDR2 FQGNSA. Germline trimming cut 5 bases from V and 0 bases from J; bases unmatched to any gene: 5. This CDR3 comprises 15 residues. The DNA for the CDR3 is TGTGCCAGCAGCCCGTCTAGCGGGAACTCCTACGAGCAGTACTTC. This codes for CASSPSSGNSYEQYF.

This clone was detected only a few times. CDR3 sequence (DNA): TGTGCCAGCTCACCAACTTCAAGACAGGGGACTGGCGGCTACACCTTC. Amino acid sequence: CASSPTSRQGTGGYTF. V and J are TRBV18 and TRBJ1-2; 8 bases line up with TRBD1. With 2 bases clipped from V and 8 bases from J, the junction kept 13 bases outside the gene matches. The CDR3 loop spans 16 amino acids. CDR1 KGHSH and CDR2 LQKENI come from the germline V gene.

This sequence joins TRBV2 and TRBJ2-3, with no clear D. Per germline, CDR1 SNHLY and CDR2 FYNNEI. V dropped 1 base and J dropped 0 bases, with 8 bases sitting between them. There are 15 residues in the CDR3. CDR3 nucleotide sequence: TGTGCCAGCAGTGAAGGAGGTACAAGCACAGATACGCAGTATTTT. Translation gives CASSEGGTSTDTQYF. Filled out from reference TRBV2 and TRBJ2-3, the complete variable domain reads EPEVTQTPSHQVTQMGQEVILRCVPISNHLYFYWYRQILGQKVEFLVSFYNNEISEKSEIFDDQFSVERPDGSNFTLKIRSTKLEDSAMYFCASSEGGTSTDTQYFGPGTRLTVL.

This clone has more than one count but fewer than ten. This chain uses TRBV6-1 with TRBJ1-5, with D perhaps TRBD1 (6 bases). This CDR3 contains 18 residues. Germline loops: CDR1 MNHNS, CDR2 SASEGT. V gave up 3 bases and J gave up 0 bases, with 18 bases separating them. The CDR3 spells CASSDEQGSGYSNQPQHF. Written as DNA, the CDR3 is TGTGCCAGCAGTGATGAGCAGGGGAGCGGGTATAGCAATCAGCCCCAGCATTTT.

V and J are TRBV7-3 and TRBJ2-7; 11 nucleotides align to TRBD2. V dropped 5 bases and J dropped 6; count of bases not matched to a gene: 6. Germline V CDR1 and CDR2: SGHTA, FQGTGA. The CDR3 is 14 amino acids. The CDR3 protein is CASSGSGRATEQYF. The CDR3 bases are TGTGCCAGCAGCGGTAGCGGGAGGGCAACCGAGCAGTACTTC.

The CDR3 DNA reads as TGTGCCATCAGTGGGGGTCTGGTGAACACTGAAGCTTTCTTT. Translating it yields CAISGGLVNTEAFF. The chain is built from TRBV10-3 and TRBJ1-1; D unclear. Germline CDR1 reads ENHRY; CDR2 reads SYGVKD. The ends were cut back, 4 bases at V and 0 bases at J, with 9 bases in the middle. The CDR3 runs to 14 residues.

This chain links TRBV11-3 with TRBJ1-1; D remains ambiguous. Germline assignment: CDR1 SGHNT and CDR2 YENEEA. There are 15 residues in the CDR3. Trimming cost V 5 bases and J 2 bases, with 15 bases left between them. Written as DNA, the CDR3 is TGTGCCAGCAGCGATCACCTTAACAGAAACACTGAAGCTTTCTTT. Translation: CASSDHLNRNTEAFF.

The chain has TRBV5-4 and TRBJ1-4, with 9 bases fitting TRBD1. The CDR3 has 15 residues. Trimming cost V 1 base and J 8 bases; bases outside gene matches: 6. CDR1 and CDR2 (germline): SGHNT, YYREEE (reference sequence). The CDR3 nucleotides are TGTGCCAGCAGCTTGATGGGACAGGGTATCGAAAAACTGTTTTTT. Amino acid sequence: CASSLMGQGIEKLFF.

The rearrangement uses TRBV4-2 and TRBJ2-3; 8 bases align to TRBD2. Germline assignment: CDR1 LGHNA and CDR2 YNFKEQ. J gave up 4 bases and V 1 base, and 1 base lay outside the gene matches. The CDR3 sequence is 14 residues long. The CDR3 region has the DNA TGTGCCAGCAGCCAAGCGGGGGGGTCAGATACGCAGTATTTT. This encodes CASSQAGGSDTQYF.

This rearrangement joins TRBV7-2 to TRBJ1-2; D possibly corresponds to TRBD1 (6 bases). The CDR3 runs 13 residues. Germline loops: CDR1 SGHTA, CDR2 FQGNSA. Trimming removed 3 bases from V and 4 bases from J, with 9 bases in between. The CDR3 is CASSLGHPYGYTF. The CDR3 region has the DNA TGTGCCAGCAGCTTGGGACACCCCTATGGCTACACCTTC.

The rearrangement links TRBV7-2 to TRBJ1-1; D not certain. This CDR3 is built from 12 residues. Looked up from germline, CDR1 is SGHTA and CDR2 is FQGNSA. V gave up 10 bases and J gave up 4 bases, with 13 bases separating them. This chain's CDR3 is CATPSWGTEAFF. The CDR3 nucleotides read TGTGCCACTCCGTCCTGGGGCACTGAAGCTTTCTTT.

The V gene is TRBV2, the J gene TRBJ2-3; maybe TRBD2 (5 bases). The CDR3 loop spans 16 amino acids. V was trimmed by 10 bases and J by 0 bases, leaving 20 bases between them. Per germline, CDR1 SNHLY and CDR2 FYNNEI. The CDR3 DNA follows: TGTGCCACGGCTAGCACGAGGCGGCCTAGCACAGATACGCAGTATTTT. Its translation is CATASTRRPSTDTQYF. The variable domain in full, with the rest retrieved from reference TRBV2 and TRBJ2-3, is EPEVTQTPSHQVTQMGQEVILRCVPISNHLYFYWYRQILGQKVEFLVSFYNNEISEKSEIFDDQFSVERPDGSNFTLKIRSTKLEDSAMYFCATASTRRPSTDTQYFGPGTRLTVL.

This chain joins TRBV11-2 and TRBJ1-1; D not certain. The CDR3 contains 11 residues. V gave up 0 bases and J gave up 9 bases, with 5 bases separating them. The germline gives CDR1 SGHAT, CDR2 FQNNGV. CDR3 sequence: CASSLEGKAFF. CDR3 in DNA: TGTGCCAGCAGCTTAGAAGGGAAAGCTTTCTTT.

The chain has TRBV10-3 and TRBJ2-3; TRBD2 is a possible D gene (6 bases). Germline values: CDR1 ENHRY, CDR2 SYGVKD. CDR3 length: 14 amino acids. Trimming removed 3 bases at V and 4 bases at J, with 11 bases between. The CDR3 DNA sequence: TGTGCCATCAGTGAAGGCGGGAAGGCAGATACGCAGTATTTT. Protein: CAISEGGKADTQYF.